This TCR beta chain is drawn from a study of breast tumors, draining lymph nodes, adjacent tissues (dated by TCRdb to about 2016). About the study as a whole: The study compared TCR beta repertoires across tumor, adjacent nontumor tissue and axillary lymph nodes from breast cancer patients. In human breast cancer, the study set out to assess how tumor, surrounding tissue and draining lymph node repertoires relate to one another and whether T cells might be exchanged between them. Here is what the overall study found, with its caveats: Tumor and nontumor tissue repertoires were significantly more similar in luminal-like than in basal-like breast cancer. Tumor T-cell repertoires showed less diversity than lymph node repertoires and more diversity than nontumor tissue repertoires, and tumor T-cell repertoires showed preferential V and J gene usage. The conclusion that tumor T cells originate in lymph nodes was presented as consistent with a hypothesis rather than as directly demonstrated. A scenario in which most tumor T cells derive from the lymph node and then expand within tumor tissue was judged to be consistent with the data.

The adjacent samples were made up of nontumor breast tissue around the tumor. A note on this clonotype: The antigen it recognizes is unknown. The record has no base qualities; no much larger clone is one base away.

Data came from an Illumina HiSeq 2000. TCR beta chain libraries were generated through multiplex PCR amplification. The amplified TCR beta chain products were analyzed by high-throughput sequencing. The public reads were reprocessed in TCRdb via fastp at Q25 and MiXCR, keeping in-frame beta chains. One record per CDR3 amino acid sequence lists the most common genes and DNA. Within this sample are roughly 8,300 distinct CDR3 sequences, with 35% to 55% of them counted one time only. The top ten constitute 14% of the sample. The source material was tumor-adjacent breast tissue. The receptor's source is a female donor with breast cancer. Some clones in this sample may be carry-over from other donors' samples.

The nucleotides read TGTGCCACCAGGGGGGCTTATAGCAATCAGCCCCAGCATTTT. Protein translation: CATRGAYSNQPQHF. The chain is encoded by TRBV24-1 joined to TRBJ1-5; the D gene is possibly TRBD1, with 6 bases matching. V lost 7 bases and J lost 0 bases; the stretch between them is 9 bases long. CDR1 and CDR2 are read off the germline V gene as KGHDR and SFDVKD. The CDR3 covers 14 residues, taking in both the cysteine and the phenylalanine. The only DNA kept is the CDR3, 42 bases in frame from the first base.